This T cell receptor beta chain stems from a study of T cell responses to AZD1222 COVID-19 vaccine. Study-level points and caveats: Donors were largely white British and mainly female; clonal diversity was possibly underestimated. Close to half of all spike-specific TCRs reportedly target regions of the variants that are unmutated.

A remark on this clone: Its antigen remains unknown.

Trimming removed 4 bases at V and 8 bases at J, with 5 bases between. This CDR3 has 9 residues. Germline V gene sequence: CDR1 SQVTM, CDR2 ANQGSEA. Sequencing was performed with immunoSEQ multiplex PCR; in TCRdb, only in-frame clones are kept and a portion is missing. Among around 100,000 clones listed, about nine tenths were seen once. The receptor was isolated from an adult in good health. Sequences were derived from peripheral blood, sampled on day 0 of AZD1222 vaccination. This chain uses TRBV29-1 with TRBJ1-1; D is ambiguous. CDR3 DNA: TGCAGCGTTGGGACGGAAGCTTTCTTT. Encoded protein: CSVGTEAFF.